Below are 2 T cell receptor beta chains sequenced from a single sample in a study of T cell responses to AZD1222 COVID-19 vaccine. Clones were read by immunoSEQ multiplex PCR, and TCRdb kept only the in-frame ones, dropping some. The repertoire holds fewer than 150,000 clones, with roughly 89% as singletons. Sample: peripheral blood, taken on day 0 of AZD1222 vaccination. The receptors stem from an adult in good health.

This clone was observed a single time. The rearrangement links TRBV4-1 to TRBJ1-5; D is uncertain. The CDR3 spans 15 residues. V shed 1 base and J shed 1 base, with 8 bases lying between them. CDR1 MGHRA and CDR2 YSYEKL come from the germline V gene. As DNA, the CDR3 is TGCGCCAGCAGCCAAGTTCACCCGAGCAATCAGCCCCAGCATTTT. It is translated as CASSQVHPSNQPQHF.

V and J are TRBV29-1 and TRBJ2-1; a possible D gene is TRBD2 (7 bases). The CDR3 has 12 residues. CDR1 is SQVTM, CDR2 ANQGSEA, per germline. Here the CDR3 DNA reads TGCAGTGGGGGGGCAGACTACAATGAGCAGTTCTTC. Translation gives CSGGADYNEQFF.